This passage covers 13 T cell receptor beta chains from one sample sequenced in a study of cytotoxic CD8 clonotypes in ibrutinib-treated CLL. Method: immunoSEQ multiplex PCR; TCRdb's copy keeps in-frame clones and lacks some. Among about 50,000 clones listed, over 65% were seen once. The sample in question was PBMCs, obtained after 24 months of ibrutinib treatment. The receptors here all came from a human donor with chronic lymphocytic leukemia.

This chain links TRBV10-3 with TRBJ2-2; possible D gene TRBD1, 7 bases. The V end was cut by 3 bases, the J end by 5 bases, with 16 bases between. Per germline, CDR1 ENHRY and CDR2 SYGVKD. The CDR3 has 16 residues. The CDR3 sequence: CAISEVDRAGTGELFF. In nucleotides, the CDR3 is TGTGCCATCAGTGAAGTAGACAGGGCGGGAACCGGGGAGCTGTTTTTT.

This clone came up a few times. The chain is built from TRBV6-1 and TRBJ1-2; D is unclear. Germline V CDR1 and CDR2: MNHNS, SASEGT. The CDR3 runs to 13 residues. The V end was cut by 5 bases, the J end by 2 bases, with 9 bases between. CDR3 protein: CASSSDWNYGYTF. CDR3 nucleotides: TGTGCCAGCAGTTCGGACTGGAACTATGGCTACACCTTC.

The chain is built from TRBV5-6 and TRBJ1-5; D is undetermined. CDR3 length equals 12 residues. CDR1 is SGHDT and CDR2 is YYEEEE in the germline V gene. The ends were cut back, 5 bases at V and 9 bases at J, with 12 bases in the middle. In DNA form, the CDR3 reads TGTGCCAGCAGTCAATTTCGGGGGCCCCAGCATTTT. Protein product: CASSQFRGPQHF.

The J gene is TRBJ2-5, the V gene TRBV27; no reliable D call. CDR1 and CDR2 from the germline V gene are MNHEY and SMNVEV (reference sequence). The CDR3 has 13 residues. V was pared by 2 bases and J by 3 bases, with 7 bases between. DNA for the CDR3: TGTGCCAGCAGTTTAAAAGGGAAAGAGACCCAGTACTTC. Translation gives CASSLKGKETQYF.

V gene TRBV19 combines with J gene TRBJ2-3; D gene unclear. Deletions cut 3 bases from V and 2 bases from J, with 12 bases between. Germline V gene data show CDR1 as LNHDA and CDR2 as SQIVND (reference sequence). The CDR3 has 15 amino acids. As DNA, the CDR3 is TGTGCCAGTAGTATCCAAGCCGGTTCCACAGATACGCAGTATTTT. Protein product: CASSIQAGSTDTQYF.

This rearrangement joins TRBV5-4 to TRBJ1-3, with 8 bases aligning to TRBD1. V shed 5 bases and J 1 base; nucleotides not matched to a gene: 2. The CDR3 sequence is 14 residues long. Germline lookup yields CDR1 SGHNT and CDR2 YYREEE (reference sequence). CDR3 nucleotide sequence: TGTGCCAGCAGTGACAGGGGATCTGGAAACACCATATATTTT. This codes for CASSDRGSGNTIYF.

The chain carries TRBV6-1 and TRBJ1-1; TRBD1 is a possible D gene (6 bases). Germline loops: CDR1 MNHNS, CDR2 SASEGT. The germline V and J ends were trimmed by 6 bases and 1 base, with 9 bases remaining between them. This CDR3 spans 13 amino acids. The CDR3 DNA sequence: TGTGCCAGCAGGCAACAGGGGAACACTGAAGCTTTCTTT. The encoded protein is CASRQQGNTEAFF.

The chain has TRBV15 and TRBJ2-1, with TRBD1 matching 11 bases. The germline V gene encodes CDR1 LNHNV and CDR2 YYDKDF (reference sequence). The CDR3 has 16 amino acids. The V and J ends lost 0 bases and 6 bases, in that order; junction bases with no gene match: 4. The CDR3 here is CATSRDAGTGGNEQFF. The CDR3 coding sequence is TGTGCCACCAGCAGAGATGCTGGGACAGGGGGCAATGAGCAGTTCTTC.

The chain employs TRBV11-2 and TRBJ2-1, with TRBD2 identical over 7 bases. The CDR3 sequence is 16 residues long. Germline CDR1 and CDR2: SGHAT and FQNNGV. After removal of 0 bases from V and 7 bases from J, the junction contained 9 bases not matched to a gene. CDR3 region: CASSLEGGRALNEQFF. The CDR3 DNA follows: TGTGCCAGCAGCTTAGAGGGTGGGAGGGCCCTTAATGAGCAGTTCTTC.

This rearrangement joins TRBV1 to TRBJ2-1; the D call TRBD2 from the table was never checked on the DNA. TRBV1 is a pseudogene locus. The CDR3 is 12 amino acids. CDR3 in DNA: TGCACCAGCAGCCAGGGAGACAATGAGCAGTTCTTC. It specifies CTSSQGDNEQFF.

The V call is TRBV6-5, the J call TRBJ2-7, with TRBD2 identical over 8 bases. Germline V gives CDR1 MNHEY, CDR2 SVGAGI. Germline trimming cut 3 bases from V and 4 bases from J; bases unmatched to any gene: 2. CDR3 length: 13 residues. The CDR3 protein is CASSYSGKYEQYF. The CDR3 bases are TGTGCCAGCAGTTATAGCGGGAAGTACGAGCAGTACTTC.

The chain couples TRBV19 to TRBJ2-5; weak D call: TRBD2 (6 bases). The CDR3 has 14 residues. Germline-derived CDR1 and CDR2 are LNHDA and SQIVND (reference sequence). V lost 8 bases, J lost 5 bases, and 18 bases lay in between. CDR3 amino acids: CASREAGGRETQYF. The CDR3, as DNA: TGTGCCAGTCGAGAGGCAGGAGGGAGGGAGACCCAGTACTTC. The full variable domain, completed using reference TRBV19 and TRBJ2-5, is DGGITQSPKYLFRKEGQNVTLSCEQNLNHDAMYWYRQDPGQGLRLIYYSQIVNDFQKGDIAEGYSVSREKKESFPLTVTSAQKNPTAFYLCASREAGGRETQYFGPGTRLLVL.

This rearrangement joins TRBV27 to TRBJ2-4; tentatively, D is TRBD2 (5 bases). Germline lookup yields CDR1 MNHEY and CDR2 SMNVEV (reference sequence). Trimming removed 4 bases from V and 0 bases from J, with 13 bases in between. CDR3 length equals 16 residues. The CDR3 spells CASSSQDWSAKNIQYF. In nucleotides, the CDR3 is TGTGCCAGCAGTTCTCAGGACTGGTCAGCCAAAAACATTCAGTACTTC.